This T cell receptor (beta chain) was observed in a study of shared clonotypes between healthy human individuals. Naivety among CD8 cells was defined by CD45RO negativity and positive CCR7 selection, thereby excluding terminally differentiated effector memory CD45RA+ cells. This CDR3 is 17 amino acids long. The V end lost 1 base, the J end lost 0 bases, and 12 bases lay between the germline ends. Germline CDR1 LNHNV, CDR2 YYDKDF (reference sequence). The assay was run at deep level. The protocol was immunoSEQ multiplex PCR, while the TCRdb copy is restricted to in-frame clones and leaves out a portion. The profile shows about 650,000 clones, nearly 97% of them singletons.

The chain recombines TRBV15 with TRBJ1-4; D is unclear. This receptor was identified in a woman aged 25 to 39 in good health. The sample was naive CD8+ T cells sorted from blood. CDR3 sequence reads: CATSRVRTLATNEKLFF. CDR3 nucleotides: TGTGCCACCAGCAGAGTACGAACTCTAGCAACTAATGAAAAACTGTTTTTT.